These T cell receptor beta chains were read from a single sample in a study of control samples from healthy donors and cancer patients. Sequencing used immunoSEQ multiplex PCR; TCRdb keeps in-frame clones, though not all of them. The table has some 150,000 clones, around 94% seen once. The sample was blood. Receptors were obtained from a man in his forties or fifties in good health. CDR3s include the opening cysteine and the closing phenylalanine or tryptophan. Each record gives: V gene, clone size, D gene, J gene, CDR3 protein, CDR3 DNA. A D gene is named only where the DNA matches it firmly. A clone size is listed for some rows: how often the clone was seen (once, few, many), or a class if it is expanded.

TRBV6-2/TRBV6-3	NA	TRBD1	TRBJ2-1	CASSRGTGGGADEQFF	TGTGCCAGCAGCCGAGGAACAGGGGGCGGGGCAGATGAGCAGTTCTTC
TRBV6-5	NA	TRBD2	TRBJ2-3	CASSSQPTSGTDTQYF	TGTGCCAGCAGTTCGCAACCGACTAGCGGAACAGATACGCAGTATTTT
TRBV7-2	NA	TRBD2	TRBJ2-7	CASSPQAGEGYEQYF	TGTGCCAGCAGCCCCCAAGCGGGAGAAGGCTACGAGCAGTACTTC
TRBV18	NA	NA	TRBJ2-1	CASSTNPLLGGEQFF	TGTGCCAGCTCCACGAATCCGCTCCTGGGAGGAGAGCAGTTCTTC
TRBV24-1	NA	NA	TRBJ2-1	CATTGGNEQFF	TGTGCCACCACCGGGGGCAATGAGCAGTTCTTC
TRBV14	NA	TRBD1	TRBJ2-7	CASSQEVGQGRNEQYF	TGTGCCAGCAGCCAAGAGGTGGGACAGGGTCGGAACGAGCAGTACTTC
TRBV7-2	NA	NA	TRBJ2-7	CASSLDTGAYEQYF	TGTGCCAGCAGCTTAGATACCGGGGCCTACGAGCAGTACTTC
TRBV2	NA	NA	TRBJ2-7	CASSEYGYYEQYF	TGTGCCAGCAGTGAATACGGCTACTACGAGCAGTACTTC
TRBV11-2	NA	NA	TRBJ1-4	CASSLVGRTNEKLFF	TGTGCCAGCAGCTTAGTGGGACGGACGAATGAAAAACTGTTTTTT
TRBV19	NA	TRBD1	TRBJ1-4	CATTGTGFGTNEKLFF	TGTGCCACGACCGGGACAGGGTTTGGGACTAATGAAAAACTGTTTTTT
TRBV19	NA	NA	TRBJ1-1	CASSPQGRHTEAFF	TGTGCCAGTAGTCCTCAGGGGAGGCACACTGAAGCTTTCTTT
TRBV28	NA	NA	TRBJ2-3	CASSGRGDTQYF	TGTGCCAGCAGTGGGAGAGGGGATACGCAGTATTTT
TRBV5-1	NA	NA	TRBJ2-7	CASSLGRPYEQYF	TGCGCCAGCAGCTTGGGACGGCCCTACGAGCAGTACTTC
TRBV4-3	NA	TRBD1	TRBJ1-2	CASSQDLSDRGGYGYTF	TGCGCCAGCAGCCAAGATTTGTCGGACAGGGGTGGCTATGGCTACACCTTC
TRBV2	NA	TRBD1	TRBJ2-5	CASRPGQGLGETQYF	TGTGCCAGCAGGCCGGGACAGGGGCTCGGAGAGACCCAGTACTTC
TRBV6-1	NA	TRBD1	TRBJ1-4	CASSEFQGADEKLFF	TGTGCCAGCAGTGAGTTCCAGGGGGCGGATGAAAAACTGTTTTTT
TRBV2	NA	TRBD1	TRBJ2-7	CASSVGQGEYEQYF	TGTGCCAGCAGCGTTGGACAGGGGGAATACGAGCAGTACTTC
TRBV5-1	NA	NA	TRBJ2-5	CASTDLRGAEETQYF	TGCGCCAGCACGGACCTTCGGGGGGCCGAAGAGACCCAGTACTTC
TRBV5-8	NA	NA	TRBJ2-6	CASSLPRGSGANVLTF	TGTGCCAGCAGCTTGCCCCGGGGCTCTGGGGCCAACGTCCTGACTTTC
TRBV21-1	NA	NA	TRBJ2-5	CASSKVTPQETQYF	TGTGCCAGCAGCAAAGTCACACCACAAGAGACCCAGTACTTC
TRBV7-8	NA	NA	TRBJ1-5	CASSFPEGQPQHF	TGTGCCAGCAGCTTCCCGGAAGGTCAGCCCCAGCATTTT
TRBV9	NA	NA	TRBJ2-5	CASSVDGGETQYF	TGTGCCAGCAGCGTAGACGGAGGGGAGACCCAGTACTTC
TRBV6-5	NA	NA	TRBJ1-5	CASSYSLQRNQPQHF	TGTGCCAGCAGTTACTCGTTGCAGCGCAATCAGCCCCAGCATTTT
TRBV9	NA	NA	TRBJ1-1	CASSVGVGTEAFF	TGTGCCAGCAGCGTAGGAGTGGGCACTGAAGCTTTCTTT
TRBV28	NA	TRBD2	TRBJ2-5	CASSFLGGQETQYF	TGTGCCAGCAGTTTCCTGGGAGGGCAAGAGACCCAGTACTTC
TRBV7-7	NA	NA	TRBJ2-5	CASSLGVLETQYF	TGTGCTAGCAGCTTAGGTGTCTTAGAGACCCAGTACTTC
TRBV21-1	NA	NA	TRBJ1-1	CASSKGRNTEAFF	TGTGCCAGCAGCAAAGGGAGGAACACTGAAGCTTTCTTT
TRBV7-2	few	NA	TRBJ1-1	CASSLVHTEAFF	TGTGCCAGCAGCTTAGTGCACACTGAAGCTTTCTTT
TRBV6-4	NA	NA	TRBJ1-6	CASSQTGNSPLHF	TGTGCCAGCAGTCAGACGGGTAATTCACCCCTCCACTTT
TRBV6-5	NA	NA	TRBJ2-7	CAPAWEAPSYEQYF	TGTGCCCCCGCCTGGGAGGCCCCTTCCTACGAGCAGTACTTC
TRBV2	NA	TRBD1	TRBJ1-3	CASSERQGAGNTIYF	TGTGCCAGCAGTGAAAGGCAGGGGGCTGGAAACACCATATATTTT
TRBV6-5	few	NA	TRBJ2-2	CASIRDPGGGELFF	TGTGCCAGCATTCGAGACCCCGGCGGCGGGGAGCTGTTTTTT
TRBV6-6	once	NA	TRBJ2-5	CASRGLGETQYF	TGTGCCAGCAGGGGGCTGGGGGAGACCCAGTACTTC
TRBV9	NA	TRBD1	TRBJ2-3	CASKRTDRGADTQYF	TGTGCCAGCAAACGAACGGACAGGGGTGCCGATACGCAGTATTTT
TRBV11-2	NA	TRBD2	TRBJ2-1	CASSSPSWRGTPNEQFF	TGTGCCAGCAGCTCCCCCTCTTGGCGGGGGACCCCCAATGAGCAGTTCTTC